This TCR beta chain was sequenced during a study of T-cell reconstitution after alpha-beta-depleted transplantation in children. CDR3 length: 13 amino acids. The junction had 3 bases not matched to a gene; V was cut back by 4 bases and J by 5 bases. The table lists this clonotype with many counts. The library targeted TCRbeta and was prepared with unique molecular identifiers. TCRdb analysed the PCR reads with MiXCR anew, one entry per CDR3 protein. The sample lists some 390,000 distinct CDR3 sequences, around 21% occurring once. The TCR originated in a human donor who donated a stem cell graft to a child with acute myeloid leukemia. The V gene is TRBV12-3 or TRBV12-4, the J gene TRBJ2-5; 8 bases are a match to TRBD1. The source material was PBMCs from the stem cell graft donor, sampled from the stem cell graft. Here the CDR3 reads CASSYRGWETQYF. Here the CDR3 DNA reads TGTGCCAGCAGTTACAGGGGGTGGGAGACCCAGTACTTC.